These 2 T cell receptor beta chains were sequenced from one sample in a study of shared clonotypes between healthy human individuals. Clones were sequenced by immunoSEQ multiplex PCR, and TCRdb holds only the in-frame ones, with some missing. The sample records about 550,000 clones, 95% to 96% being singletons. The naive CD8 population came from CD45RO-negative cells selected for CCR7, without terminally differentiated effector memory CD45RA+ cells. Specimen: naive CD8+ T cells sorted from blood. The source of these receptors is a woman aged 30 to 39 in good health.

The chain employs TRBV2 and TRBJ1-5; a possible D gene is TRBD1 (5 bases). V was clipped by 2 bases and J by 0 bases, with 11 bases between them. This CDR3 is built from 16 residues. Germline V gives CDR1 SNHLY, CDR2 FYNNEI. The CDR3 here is CASSETGGYSNQPQHF. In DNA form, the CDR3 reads TGTGCCAGCAGTGAAACAGGCGGATATAGCAATCAGCCCCAGCATTTT.

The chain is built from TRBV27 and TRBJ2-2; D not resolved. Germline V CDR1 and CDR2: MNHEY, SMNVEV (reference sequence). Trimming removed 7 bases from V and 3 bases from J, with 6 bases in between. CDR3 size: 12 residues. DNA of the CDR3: TGTGCCAGCAAGGTTTACACCGGGGAGCTGTTTTTT. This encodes CASKVYTGELFF.